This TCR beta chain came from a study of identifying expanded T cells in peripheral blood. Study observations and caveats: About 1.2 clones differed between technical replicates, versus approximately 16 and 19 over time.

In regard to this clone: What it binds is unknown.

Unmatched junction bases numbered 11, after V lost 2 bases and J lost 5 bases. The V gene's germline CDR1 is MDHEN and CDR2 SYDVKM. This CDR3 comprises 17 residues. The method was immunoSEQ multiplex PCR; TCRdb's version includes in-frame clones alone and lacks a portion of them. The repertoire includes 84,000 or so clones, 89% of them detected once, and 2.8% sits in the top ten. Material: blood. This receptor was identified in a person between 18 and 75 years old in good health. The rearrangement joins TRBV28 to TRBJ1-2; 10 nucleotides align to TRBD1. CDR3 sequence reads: CASSLPGQGSKWYGYTF. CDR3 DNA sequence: TGTGCCAGCAGTTTACCGGGACAGGGGAGTAAGTGGTATGGCTACACCTTC.